Here is one TCR beta chain with its context. In the study's own analysis: Estimation of nucleated cell counts relied on the amplification of reference gene primers. This table comes from immunoSEQ multiplex PCR, and its TCRdb copy is limited to in-frame clones, with some not included. For V, J and clone size, that table is used; D and trimming come from the DNA. The profile shows around 26,000 clones, roughly 89% of them singletons. Germline V gene sequence: CDR1 MGHRA, CDR2 YSYEKL. The V end was cut by 1 base, the J end by 7 bases, with 16 bases between. The CDR3 contains 15 residues. The data were taken from a study of blood T cell repertoires in COVID-19. Turning to the study itself: COVID-19 samples, acute and convalescent, were from the United States, Italy and Spain. Sources were T cells, B-cell-depleted T cells, or PBMCs; the material itself was cDNA or gDNA.

Sequencing was carried out using peripheral blood. The chain employs TRBV4-1 and TRBJ1-1; tentatively, D is TRBD1 (5 bases). The clonotype was recovered from a man in his 70s with active COVID-19. The CDR3 protein is CASSQVSGASGEAFF. The CDR3 DNA reads as TGCGCCAGCAGCCAAGTAAGCGGGGCGAGCGGTGAAGCTTTCTTT.